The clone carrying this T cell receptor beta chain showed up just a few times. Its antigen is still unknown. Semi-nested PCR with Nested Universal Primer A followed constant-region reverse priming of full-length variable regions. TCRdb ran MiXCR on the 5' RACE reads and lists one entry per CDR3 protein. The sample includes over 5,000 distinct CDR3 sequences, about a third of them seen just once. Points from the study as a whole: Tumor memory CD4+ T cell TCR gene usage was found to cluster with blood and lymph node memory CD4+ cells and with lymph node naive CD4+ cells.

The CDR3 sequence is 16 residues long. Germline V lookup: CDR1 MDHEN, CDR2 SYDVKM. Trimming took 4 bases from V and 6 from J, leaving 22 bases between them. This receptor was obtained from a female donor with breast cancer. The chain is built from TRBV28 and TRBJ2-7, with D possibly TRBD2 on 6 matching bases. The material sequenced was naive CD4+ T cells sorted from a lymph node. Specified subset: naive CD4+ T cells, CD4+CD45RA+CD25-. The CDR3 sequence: CASSSLGTANGGEQYF. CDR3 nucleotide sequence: TGTGCCAGCAGTTCACTCGGGACTGCCAATGGCGGCGAGCAGTACTTC.